This T cell receptor beta chain was documented in a study of OX40 agonist ivuxolimab in advanced cancers. Notes on the study in general: Certain nonresponders additionally had low normalized T-cell clonal expansion.

About this clone itself: The antigen is undetermined.

The V end was cut by 5 bases, the J end by 1 base, with 11 bases between. Looked up from germline, CDR1 is GTSNPN and CDR2 is SVGIG (reference sequence). The CDR3 sequence is 13 residues long. The protocol was immunoSEQ multiplex PCR, while the TCRdb copy is restricted to in-frame clones and leaves out a portion. The data hold around 94,000 clones, with roughly 84% observed a single time. The clonotype comes from an adult with an advanced solid tumor such as melanoma, head and neck, liver or kidney cancer. The chain has TRBV30 and TRBJ1-1; no firm D call. The sequences come from CD4+ or CD8+ T cells sorted from blood, collected in a trial of the OX40 agonist ivuxolimab. This CDR3 is CAWGVSENTEAFF. Here the CDR3 DNA reads TGTGCCTGGGGGGTTTCGGAGAACACTGAAGCTTTCTTT.